Here is one T cell receptor beta chain with its context. The junction had 4 bases not matched to a gene; V was cut back by 7 bases and J by 3 bases. Germline-derived CDR1 and CDR2 are WSHSY and SAAADI. The CDR3 length is 13 residues. The data derive from a study of shared clonotypes between healthy human individuals. Using immunoSEQ multiplex PCR, the repertoire was profiled, and TCRdb retains in-frame clones only, with some absent. The table records approximately 940,000 clones, around three quarters of them present only once. The specimen was memory CD4+ T cells sorted from blood. Documented subset: CD45RA-negative fraction. The chain carries TRBV10-2 and TRBJ1-2, with TRBD1 matching over 8 bases. This TCR was recovered from a man aged 18 to 30 in good health. The CDR3 is CASTQTGDYGYTF. The DNA for the CDR3 is TGCGCCAGCACCCAGACAGGGGACTATGGCTACACCTTC.